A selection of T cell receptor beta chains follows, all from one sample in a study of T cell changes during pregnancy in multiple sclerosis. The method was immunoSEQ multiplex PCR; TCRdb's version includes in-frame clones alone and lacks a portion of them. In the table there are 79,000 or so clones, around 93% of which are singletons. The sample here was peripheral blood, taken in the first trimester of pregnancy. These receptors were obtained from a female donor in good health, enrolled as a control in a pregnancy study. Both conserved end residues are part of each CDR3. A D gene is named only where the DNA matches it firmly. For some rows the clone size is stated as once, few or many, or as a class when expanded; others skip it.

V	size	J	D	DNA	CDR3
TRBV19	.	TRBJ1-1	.	TGTGCCAGTAGTCCAGGGACATCTAAGGCCCTAAAAGCTTTCTTT	CASSPGTSKALKAFF
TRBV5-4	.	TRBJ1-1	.	TGTGCCAGCAGCCCCGGGTCGAGGGTCGCTGAAGCTTTCTTT	CASSPGSRVAEAFF
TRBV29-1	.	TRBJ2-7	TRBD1	TGCGCCGTGAGGGGACAGGTCTACGAGCAGTACTTC	CAVRGQVYEQYF
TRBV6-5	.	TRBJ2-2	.	TGTGCCAGCAGCCAAGACCTCAGGGCCCTGGGGGAGCTGTTTTTT	CASSQDLRALGELFF
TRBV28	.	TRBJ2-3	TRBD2	TGTGCCAGCAGTTTAGCCATAGCGGGGTCTAGCACAGATACGCAGTATTTT	CASSLAIAGSSTDTQYF
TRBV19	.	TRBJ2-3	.	TGTGCCAGTAGTATAACTATGCGGGGCCGCACAGATACGCAGTATTTT	CASSITMRGRTDTQYF
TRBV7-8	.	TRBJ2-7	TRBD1	TGTGCCAGCAGCTTAGCCCCCGACAGGGCCCCCTACGAGCAGTACTTC	CASSLAPDRAPYEQYF
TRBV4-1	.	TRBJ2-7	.	TGCGCCAGCAGCCAGGAAGACAGTGTACCCAGGGCCGAGCAGTACTTC	CASSQEDSVPRAEQYF
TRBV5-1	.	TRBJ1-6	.	TGCGCCAGCAGCTCCGCGGGTACAGCCTCCAGCTCCTATAATTCACCCCTCCACTTT	CASSSAGTASSSYNSPLHF
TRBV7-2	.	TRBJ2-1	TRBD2	TGTGCCAGCAGCTTACGAGCGGGGGGCCTTTACAATGAGCAGTTCTTC	CASSLRAGGLYNEQFF
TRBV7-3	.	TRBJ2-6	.	TGTGCCAGCAGCATAGCACACTCTGGGGCCAACGTCCTGACTTTC	CASSIAHSGANVLTF
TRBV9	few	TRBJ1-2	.	TGTGCCAGCAGCGTGGGGACAAATAATAACTATGGCTACACCTTC	CASSVGTNNNYGYTF
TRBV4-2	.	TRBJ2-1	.	TGTGCCAGCAGCCAAGATCTCGGCAGGGGTTACAATGAGCAGTTCTTC	CASSQDLGRGYNEQFF
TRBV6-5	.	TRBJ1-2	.	TGTGCCAGCAGTAGGACTGCTTTAGATGGCTACACCTTC	CASSRTALDGYTF